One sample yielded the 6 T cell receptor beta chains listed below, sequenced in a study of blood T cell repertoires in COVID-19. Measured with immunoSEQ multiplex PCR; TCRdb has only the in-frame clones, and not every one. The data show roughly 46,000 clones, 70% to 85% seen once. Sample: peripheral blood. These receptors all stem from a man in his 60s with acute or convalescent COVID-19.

CDR3 in DNA: TGTGCCAGAGCCGCGGGGGGTAGCACAGATACGCAGTATTTT. It translates to CARAAGGSTDTQYF. This chain joins TRBV27 and TRBJ2-3; the match to TRBD2 covers 8 bases. Germline CDR1 is MNHEY and CDR2 is SMNVEV (reference sequence). J lost 0 bases, V lost 9 bases, and 5 bases had no gene match. This CDR3 spans 14 amino acids.

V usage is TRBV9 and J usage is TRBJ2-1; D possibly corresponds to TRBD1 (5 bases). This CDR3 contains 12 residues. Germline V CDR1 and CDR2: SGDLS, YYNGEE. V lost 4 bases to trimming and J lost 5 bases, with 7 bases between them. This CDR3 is CASSFRDNEQFF. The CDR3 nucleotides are TGTGCCAGCAGCTTCAGGGACAATGAGCAGTTCTTC.

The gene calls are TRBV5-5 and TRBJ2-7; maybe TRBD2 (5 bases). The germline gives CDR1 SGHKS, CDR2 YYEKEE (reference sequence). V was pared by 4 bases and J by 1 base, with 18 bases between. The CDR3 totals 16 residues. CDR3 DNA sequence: TGTGCCAGCAGCCCGGCAGCCGGAGGCGGTTCCTACGAGCAGTACTTC. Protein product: CASSPAAGGGSYEQYF.

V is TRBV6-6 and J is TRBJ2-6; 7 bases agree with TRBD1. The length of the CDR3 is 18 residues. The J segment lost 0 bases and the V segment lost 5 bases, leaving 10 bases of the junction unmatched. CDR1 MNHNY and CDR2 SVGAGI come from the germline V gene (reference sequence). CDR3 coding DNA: TGTGCCAGCAGTCCCTCGGGACAGTTATACTCTGGGGCCAACGTCCTGACTTTC. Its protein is CASSPSGQLYSGANVLTF.

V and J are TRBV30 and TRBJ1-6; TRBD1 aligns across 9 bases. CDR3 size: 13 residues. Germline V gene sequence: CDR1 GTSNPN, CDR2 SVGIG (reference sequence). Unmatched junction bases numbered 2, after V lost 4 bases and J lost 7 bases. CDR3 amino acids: CAWKGTGNSPLHF. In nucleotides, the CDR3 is TGTGCCTGGAAGGGGACAGGGAATTCACCCCTCCACTTT.

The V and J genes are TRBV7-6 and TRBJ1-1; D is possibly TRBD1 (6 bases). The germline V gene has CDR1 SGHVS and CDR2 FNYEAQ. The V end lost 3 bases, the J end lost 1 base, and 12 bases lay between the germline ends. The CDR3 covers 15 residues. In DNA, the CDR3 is TGTGCCAGCAGCTTCGACAGGAACCAGAACACTGAAGCTTTCTTT. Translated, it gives CASSFDRNQNTEAFF.